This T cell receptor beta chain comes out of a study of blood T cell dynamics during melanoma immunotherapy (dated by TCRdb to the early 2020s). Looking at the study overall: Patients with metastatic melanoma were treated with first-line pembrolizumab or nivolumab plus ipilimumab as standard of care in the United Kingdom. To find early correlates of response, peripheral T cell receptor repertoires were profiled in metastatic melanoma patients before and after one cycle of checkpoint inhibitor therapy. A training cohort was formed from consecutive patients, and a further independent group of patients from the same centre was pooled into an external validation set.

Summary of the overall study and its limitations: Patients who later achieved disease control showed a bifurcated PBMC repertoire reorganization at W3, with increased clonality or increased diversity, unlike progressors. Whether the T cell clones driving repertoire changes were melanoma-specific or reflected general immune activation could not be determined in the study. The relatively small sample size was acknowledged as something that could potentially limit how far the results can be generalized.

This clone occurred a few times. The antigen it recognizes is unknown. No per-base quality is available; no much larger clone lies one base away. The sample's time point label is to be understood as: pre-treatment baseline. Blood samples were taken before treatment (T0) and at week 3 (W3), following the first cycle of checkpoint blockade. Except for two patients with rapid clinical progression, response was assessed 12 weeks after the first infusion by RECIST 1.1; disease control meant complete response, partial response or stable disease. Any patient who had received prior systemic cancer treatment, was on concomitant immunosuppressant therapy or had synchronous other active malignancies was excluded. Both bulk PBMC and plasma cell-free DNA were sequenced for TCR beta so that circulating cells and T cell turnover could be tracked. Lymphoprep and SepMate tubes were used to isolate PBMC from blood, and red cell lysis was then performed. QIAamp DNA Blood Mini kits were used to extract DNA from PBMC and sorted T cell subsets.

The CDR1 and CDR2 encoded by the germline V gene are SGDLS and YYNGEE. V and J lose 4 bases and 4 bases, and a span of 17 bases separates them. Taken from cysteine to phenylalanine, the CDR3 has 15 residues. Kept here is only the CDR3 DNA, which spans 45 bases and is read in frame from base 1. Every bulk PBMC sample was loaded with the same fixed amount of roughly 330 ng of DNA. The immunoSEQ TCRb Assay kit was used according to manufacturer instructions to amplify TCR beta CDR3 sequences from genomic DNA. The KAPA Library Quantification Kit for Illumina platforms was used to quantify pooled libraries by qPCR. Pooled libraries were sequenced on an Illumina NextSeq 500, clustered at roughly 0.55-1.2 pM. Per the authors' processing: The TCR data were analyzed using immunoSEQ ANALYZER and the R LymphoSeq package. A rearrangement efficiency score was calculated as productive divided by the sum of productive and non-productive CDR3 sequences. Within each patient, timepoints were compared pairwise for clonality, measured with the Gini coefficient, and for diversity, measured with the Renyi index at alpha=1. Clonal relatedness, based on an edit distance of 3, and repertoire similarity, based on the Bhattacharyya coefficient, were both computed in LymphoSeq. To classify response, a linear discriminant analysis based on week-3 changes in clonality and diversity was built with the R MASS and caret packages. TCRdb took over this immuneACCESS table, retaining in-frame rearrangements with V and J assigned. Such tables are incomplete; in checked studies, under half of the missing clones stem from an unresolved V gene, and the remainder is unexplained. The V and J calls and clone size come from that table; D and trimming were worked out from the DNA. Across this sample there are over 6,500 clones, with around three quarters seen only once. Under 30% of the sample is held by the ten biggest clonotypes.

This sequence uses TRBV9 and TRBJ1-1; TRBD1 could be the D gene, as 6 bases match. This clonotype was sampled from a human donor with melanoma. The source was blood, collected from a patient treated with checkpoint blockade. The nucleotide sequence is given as TGTGCCAGCAGCCCACACGGCCAGGGGAGCACTGAAGCTTTCTTT. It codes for CASSPHGQGSTEAFF.